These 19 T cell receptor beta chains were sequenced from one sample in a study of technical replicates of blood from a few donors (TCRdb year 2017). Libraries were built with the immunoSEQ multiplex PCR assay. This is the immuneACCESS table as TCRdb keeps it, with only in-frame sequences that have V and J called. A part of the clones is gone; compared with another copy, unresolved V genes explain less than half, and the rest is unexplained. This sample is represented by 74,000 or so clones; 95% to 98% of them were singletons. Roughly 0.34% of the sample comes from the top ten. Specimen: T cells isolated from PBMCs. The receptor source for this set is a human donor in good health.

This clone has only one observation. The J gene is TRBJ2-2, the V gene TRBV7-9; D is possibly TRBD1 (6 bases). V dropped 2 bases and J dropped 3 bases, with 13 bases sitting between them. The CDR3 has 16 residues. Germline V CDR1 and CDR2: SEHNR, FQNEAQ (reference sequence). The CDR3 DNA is TGTGCCAGCAGCTTACCCAGGGGTGGAGACACCGGGGAGCTGTTTTTT. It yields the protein CASSLPRGGDTGELFF.

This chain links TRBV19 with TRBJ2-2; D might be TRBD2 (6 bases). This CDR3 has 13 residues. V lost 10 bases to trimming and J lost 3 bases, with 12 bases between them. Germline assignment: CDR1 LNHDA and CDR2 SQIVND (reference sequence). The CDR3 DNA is TGTGCCACCTCTAGCGCTTACACCGGGGAGCTGTTTTTT. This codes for CATSSAYTGELFF.

The chain's CDR3 is CASSPPGIEAFF. Here the CDR3 DNA reads TGTGCCAGCTCACCCCCGGGGATTGAAGCTTTCTTT. V usage is TRBV18 and J usage is TRBJ1-1; no definite D call. Germline lookup yields CDR1 KGHSH and CDR2 LQKENI. This CDR3 has 12 amino acids. V shed 3 bases and J shed 7 bases, with 9 bases lying between them. Together with reference TRBV18 and TRBJ1-1, the CDR3 gives the full variable domain: NAGVMQNPRHLVRRRGQEARLRCSPMKGHSHVYWYRQLPEEGLKFMVYLQKENIIDESGMPKERFSAEFPKEGPSILRIQQVVRGDSAAYFCASSPPGIEAFFGQGTRLTVV.

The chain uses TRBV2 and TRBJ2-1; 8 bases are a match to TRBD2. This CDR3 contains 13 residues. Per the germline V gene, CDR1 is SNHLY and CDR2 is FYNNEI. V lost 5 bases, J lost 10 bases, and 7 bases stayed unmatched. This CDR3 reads CASSILAGREQFF. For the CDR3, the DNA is TGTGCCAGCAGTATATTAGCGGGACGGGAGCAGTTCTTC.

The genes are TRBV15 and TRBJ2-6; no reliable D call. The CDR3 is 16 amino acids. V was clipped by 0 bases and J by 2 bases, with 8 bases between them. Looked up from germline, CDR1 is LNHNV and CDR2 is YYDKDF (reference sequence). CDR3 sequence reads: CATSRDTAAGANVLTF. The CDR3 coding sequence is TGTGCCACCAGCAGAGATACAGCAGCTGGGGCCAACGTCCTGACTTTC.

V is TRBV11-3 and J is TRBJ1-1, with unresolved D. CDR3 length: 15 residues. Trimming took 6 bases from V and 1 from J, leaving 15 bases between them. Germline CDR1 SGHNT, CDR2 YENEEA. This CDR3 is CASSSKGVGNTEAFF. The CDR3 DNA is TGTGCCAGCAGTTCCAAGGGAGTAGGGAACACTGAAGCTTTCTTT.

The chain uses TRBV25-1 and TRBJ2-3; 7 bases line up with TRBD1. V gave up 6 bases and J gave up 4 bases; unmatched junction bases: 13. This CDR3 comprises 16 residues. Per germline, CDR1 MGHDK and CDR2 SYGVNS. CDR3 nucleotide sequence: TGTGCCAGCAGCCTAACCGGGACAGCAACCTCAGATACGCAGTATTTT. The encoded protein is CASSLTGTATSDTQYF.

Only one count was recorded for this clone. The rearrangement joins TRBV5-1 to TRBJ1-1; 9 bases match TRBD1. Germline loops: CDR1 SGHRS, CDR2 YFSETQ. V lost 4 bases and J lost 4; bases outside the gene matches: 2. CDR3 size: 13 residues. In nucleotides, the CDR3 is TGCGCCAGCAGCATGACAGGGGGCACTGAAGCTTTCTTT. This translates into CASSMTGGTEAFF.

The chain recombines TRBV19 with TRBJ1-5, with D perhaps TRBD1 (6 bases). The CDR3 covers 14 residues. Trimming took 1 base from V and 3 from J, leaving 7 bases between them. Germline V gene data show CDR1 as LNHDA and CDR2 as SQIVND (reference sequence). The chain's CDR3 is CASSIAGDNQPQHF. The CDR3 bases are TGTGCCAGTAGTATAGCAGGGGACAATCAGCCCCAGCATTTT.

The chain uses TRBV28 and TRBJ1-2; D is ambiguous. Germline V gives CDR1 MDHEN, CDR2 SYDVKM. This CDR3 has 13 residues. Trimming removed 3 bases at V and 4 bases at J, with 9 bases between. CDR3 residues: CASSFEGSYGYTF. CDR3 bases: TGTGCCAGCAGTTTTGAGGGAAGCTATGGCTACACCTTC.

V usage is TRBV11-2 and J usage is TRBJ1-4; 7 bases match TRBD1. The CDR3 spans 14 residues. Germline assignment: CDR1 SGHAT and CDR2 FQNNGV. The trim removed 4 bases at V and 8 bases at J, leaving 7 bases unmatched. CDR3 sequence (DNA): TGTGCCAGCAGCTCCGGGACAGAAATCGAAAAACTGTTTTTT. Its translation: CASSSGTEIEKLFF.

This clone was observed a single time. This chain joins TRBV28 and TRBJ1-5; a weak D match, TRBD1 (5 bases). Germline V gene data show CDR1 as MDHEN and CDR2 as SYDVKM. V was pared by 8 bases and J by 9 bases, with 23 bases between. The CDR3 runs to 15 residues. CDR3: CASGRQSGLFWPQHF. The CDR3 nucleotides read TGTGCCAGCGGACGACAGTCCGGCCTATTTTGGCCCCAGCATTTT.

CDR3 in DNA: TGTGCCAGCAGTGATTCGGGAGGCACCTACAATGAGCAGTTCTTC. This codes for CASSDSGGTYNEQFF. This sequence joins TRBV4-2 and TRBJ2-1; 7 nucleotides match TRBD2. Germline CDR1 reads LGHNA; CDR2 reads YNFKEQ. CDR3 length: 15 amino acids. V dropped 6 bases and J dropped 2; count of bases not matched to a gene: 7.

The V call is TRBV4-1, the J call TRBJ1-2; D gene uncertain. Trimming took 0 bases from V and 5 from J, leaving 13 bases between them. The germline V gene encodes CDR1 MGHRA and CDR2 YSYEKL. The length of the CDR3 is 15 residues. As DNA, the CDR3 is TGCGCCAGCAGCCAAGATCGAGACGGAGCTTATGGCTACACCTTC. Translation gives CASSQDRDGAYGYTF.

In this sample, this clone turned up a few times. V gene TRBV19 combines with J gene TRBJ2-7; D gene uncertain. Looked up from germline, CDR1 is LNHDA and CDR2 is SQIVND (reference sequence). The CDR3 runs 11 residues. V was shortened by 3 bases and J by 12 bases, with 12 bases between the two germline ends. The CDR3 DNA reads TGTGCCAGTAGTATCGACACGAAAATGTACTTC. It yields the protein CASSIDTKMYF.

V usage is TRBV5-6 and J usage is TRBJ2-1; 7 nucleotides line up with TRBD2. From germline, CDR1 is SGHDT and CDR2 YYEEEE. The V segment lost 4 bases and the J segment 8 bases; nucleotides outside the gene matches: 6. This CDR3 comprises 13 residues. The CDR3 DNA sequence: TGTGCCAGCAGCAGGACTAGGGGTGATGAGCAGTTCTTC. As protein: CASSRTRGDEQFF.

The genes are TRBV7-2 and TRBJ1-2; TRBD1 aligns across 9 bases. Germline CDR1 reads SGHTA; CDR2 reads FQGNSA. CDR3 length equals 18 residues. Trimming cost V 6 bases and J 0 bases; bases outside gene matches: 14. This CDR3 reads CASRGVPGQGSANYGYTF. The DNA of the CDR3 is TGTGCCAGCAGAGGAGTTCCGGGACAGGGTTCAGCTAACTATGGCTACACCTTC.

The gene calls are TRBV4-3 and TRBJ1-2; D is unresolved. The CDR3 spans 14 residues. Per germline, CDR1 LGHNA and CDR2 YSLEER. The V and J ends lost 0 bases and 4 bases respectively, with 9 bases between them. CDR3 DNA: TGCGCCAGCAGCCAAGAGGGCGCCACCTATGGCTACACCTTC. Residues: CASSQEGATYGYTF.

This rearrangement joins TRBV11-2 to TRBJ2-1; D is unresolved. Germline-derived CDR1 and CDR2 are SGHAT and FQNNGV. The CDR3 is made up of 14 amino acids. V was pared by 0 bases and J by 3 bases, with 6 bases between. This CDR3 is CASSLELHYNEQFF. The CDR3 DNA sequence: TGTGCCAGCAGCTTAGAACTTCACTACAATGAGCAGTTCTTC.